This T cell receptor beta chain was identified in a study of identical twins. Study results and caveats: The more abundant beta clonotypes in cord blood had fewer insertions, and memory repertoires did not show this. Invariant MAIT and iNKT cells could partly confound zero-insertion analyses.

CDR1 and CDR2 from the germline V gene are SQVTM and ANQGSEA. The CDR3 is 12 residues long. Trimming took 4 bases from V and 5 from J, leaving 11 bases between them. Via MiXCR, TCRdb re-called the 5' RACE reads, giving one row per CDR3 protein. The repertoire holds a few hundred thousand distinct CDR3 sequences, approximately 9.1% seen once, with approximately 9.3% in the top ten. About this clonotype: The antigen remains undetermined.

Specimen: naive T cells sorted from blood. The sequence was obtained from a woman aged 50 to 65 in good health. The chain links TRBV29-1 to TRBJ2-5; no firm D call. CDR3 residues: CSVAWGWETQYF. For the CDR3, the DNA is TGCAGCGTTGCTTGGGGATGGGAGACCCAGTACTTC.